The 27 T cell receptor beta chains listed next were all sequenced from one sample in a study of T cell responses to AZD1222 COVID-19 vaccine. Using immunoSEQ multiplex PCR, the repertoire was profiled, and TCRdb retains in-frame clones only, with some absent. The sample has more than 140,000 clones; about 90% are singletons. The specimen was peripheral blood, collected on day 0 of AZD1222 vaccination. Receptor source: an adult in good health.

A single count supports this clone. This sequence joins TRBV3-1 (or the pseudogene TRBV3-2) and TRBJ2-1; D unclear. CDR1 is LGHDT, CDR2 YNNKEL, per germline (reference sequence). V lost 1 base and J 8 bases, leaving 12 bases between the germline ends. The CDR3 extends over 14 amino acids. As DNA, the CDR3 is TGTGCCAGCAGCCAAGTACTCGACGGGCATGAGCAGTTCTTC. It codes for CASSQVLDGHEQFF.

The chain employs TRBV12-3 or TRBV12-4 and TRBJ2-7; D is possibly TRBD2 (5 bases). The CDR3 contains 13 residues. Trimming cost V 5 bases and J 7 bases, with 15 bases left between them. The DNA for the CDR3 is TGTGCCAGCAGTACGGACTTTACTAGAGAGCAGTACTTC. Translated, it gives CASSTDFTREQYF.

This clone appeared a few times. J is TRBJ2-5 and V is TRBV7-9; a weak D match, TRBD2 (6 bases). From germline, CDR1 is SEHNR and CDR2 FQNEAQ (reference sequence). Trimming took off 4 bases at V and 3 bases at J, with 6 bases between the two ends. The length of the CDR3 is 12 residues. CDR3 in DNA: TGTGCCAGCAGCTGGGGGGAAGAGACCCAGTACTTC. As protein: CASSWGEETQYF.

The chain joins TRBV7-2 to TRBJ2-5; perhaps TRBD2 as D (6 bases). This CDR3 is built from 14 residues. The germline V gene has CDR1 SGHTA and CDR2 FQGNSA. V shed 5 bases and J shed 2 bases, with 12 bases lying between them. Here the CDR3 reads CASSRSGLQETQYF. The CDR3 DNA is TGTGCCAGCAGCCGTAGCGGTCTTCAAGAGACCCAGTACTTC.

This rearrangement joins TRBV7-9 to TRBJ2-1; tentatively, D is TRBD1 or TRBD2 (6 bases each). Germline lookup yields CDR1 SEHNR and CDR2 FQNEAQ (reference sequence). The V end was cut by 3 bases, the J end by 9 bases, with 18 bases between. The CDR3 contains 15 residues. The CDR3 reads CASSFQGLEGIEQFF. DNA of the CDR3: TGTGCCAGCAGCTTCCAGGGGTTGGAGGGAATTGAGCAGTTCTTC.

The genes are TRBV28 and TRBJ2-7; no clear D. Germline CDR1 is MDHEN and CDR2 is SYDVKM. Trimming cost V 3 bases and J 4 bases, with 16 bases left between them. The CDR3 runs to 15 residues. CDR3: CASSFPVAAPYEQYF. As DNA, the CDR3 is TGTGCCAGCAGTTTCCCGGTGGCAGCCCCTTACGAGCAGTACTTC.

The chain joins TRBV27 to TRBJ2-2; D remains ambiguous. The V and J ends lost 3 bases and 6 bases respectively, with 5 bases between them. The CDR3 sequence is 12 residues long. CDR1 is MNHEY, CDR2 SMNVEV, per germline (reference sequence). Written as DNA, the CDR3 is TGTGCCAGCAGTTTCCAAGCCGGGGAGCTGTTTTTT. Encoded protein: CASSFQAGELFF.

J is TRBJ2-2 and V is TRBV7-3, with unresolved D. V lost 5 bases to trimming and J lost 4 bases, with 14 bases between them. From germline, CDR1 is SGHTA and CDR2 FQGTGA. The CDR3 covers 15 residues. Here the CDR3 reads CASSPRDLPTGELFF. CDR3 nucleotides: TGTGCCAGCAGCCCAAGAGATTTGCCCACCGGGGAGCTGTTTTTT.

The rearrangement uses TRBV28 and TRBJ2-3; D is uncertain. This CDR3 contains 15 residues. The germline V and J ends were trimmed by 5 bases and 0 bases, with 12 bases remaining between them. Germline CDR1 and CDR2: MDHEN and SYDVKM. The CDR3: CASSLPLSSTDTQYF. CDR3 bases: TGTGCCAGCAGTCTACCGCTATCTAGCACAGATACGCAGTATTTT.

This clone has a single count. The chain recombines TRBV28 with TRBJ1-1; 8 bases are a match to TRBD1. Trimming took 4 bases from V and 7 from J; bases not matched to a gene: 11. CDR1 MDHEN and CDR2 SYDVKM come from the germline V gene. The CDR3 is 15 amino acids. DNA for the CDR3: TGTGCCAGCAGTTCGCGCGGGGGACAGGAATATGAAGCTTTCTTT. This gives the protein CASSSRGGQEYEAFF.

CDR3 sequence reads: CASSIGHFNQPQHF. In DNA, the CDR3 is TGTGCCAGTAGTATTGGACATTTCAATCAGCCCCAGCATTTT. The chain couples TRBV19 to TRBJ1-5; D is perhaps TRBD1 (5 bases). The CDR3 has 14 residues. Germline V CDR1 and CDR2: LNHDA, SQIVND (reference sequence). Trimming took 3 bases from V and 3 from J, leaving 9 bases between them.

The chain has TRBV7-8 and TRBJ1-4; 11 bases agree with TRBD1. The ends lost 5 bases at V and 5 bases at J; junction bases unmatched: 4. The CDR3 sequence is 15 residues long. CDR1 SGHVS and CDR2 FQNEAQ come from the germline V gene. The CDR3, as DNA: TGTGCCAGCAGCGGACGGACAGGGGGCAATGAAAAACTGTTTTTT. It codes for CASSGRTGGNEKLFF.

J is TRBJ2-7 and V is TRBV27, with TRBD1 matching over 8 bases. The CDR3 spans 13 residues. The V segment lost 3 bases and the J segment 4 bases; nucleotides outside the gene matches: 2. The germline V gene has CDR1 MNHEY and CDR2 SMNVEV (reference sequence). CDR3 bases: TGTGCCAGCAGTTTGACAGGGGCTTACGAGCAGTACTTC. Protein: CASSLTGAYEQYF.

The rearrangement joins TRBV5-6 to TRBJ1-1, with D uncertain. V was clipped by 0 bases and J by 3 bases, with 12 bases between them. The CDR3 loop spans 15 amino acids. Germline CDR1 is SGHDT and CDR2 is YYEEEE. CDR3 nucleotides: TGTGCCAGCAGCTTGGCAGTGACAAGTTACACTGAAGCTTTCTTT. Protein sequence: CASSLAVTSYTEAFF.

In DNA, the CDR3 is TGCGCCAGCAGCCAAGGCCCCGTCTACGAGCAGTACTTC. This gives the protein CASSQGPVYEQYF. The chain couples TRBV4-1 to TRBJ2-7, with D unclear. V lost 1 base, J lost 3 bases, and 7 bases lay in between. The CDR3 extends over 13 amino acids. Germline lookup yields CDR1 MGHRA and CDR2 YSYEKL.

V usage is TRBV7-9 and J usage is TRBJ2-2; D is uncertain. The V and J ends lost 2 bases and 4 bases respectively, with 5 bases between them. Germline V gene data show CDR1 as SEHNR and CDR2 as FQNEAQ (reference sequence). The CDR3 sequence is 13 residues long. CDR3 DNA: TGTGCCAGCAGCTTATTAGTCACCGGGGAGCTGTTTTTT. Translated, it gives CASSLLVTGELFF.

The gene calls are TRBV27 and TRBJ2-2; the D is unclear. Between the trimmed V and J ends, which lost 4 bases and 6 bases, there was a span of 9 bases. Germline V gene sequence: CDR1 MNHEY, CDR2 SMNVEV (reference sequence). The CDR3 has 13 amino acids. The CDR3 DNA reads TGTGCCAGCAGTTCTTTTACCGCCGGGGAGCTGTTTTTT. Amino acids: CASSSFTAGELFF.

The CDR3 coding sequence is TGTGCCAGCAGTGACCTACTCGACAGGGGCCTCCAAGAGACCCAGTACTTC. This translates into CASSDLLDRGLQETQYF. The chain has TRBV6-1 and TRBJ2-5; TRBD1 agrees at 8 bases. V dropped 3 bases and J dropped 1; count of bases not matched to a gene: 10. CDR3 length: 17 residues. CDR1 is MNHNS and CDR2 is SASEGT in the germline V gene.

This chain uses TRBV5-4 with TRBJ1-6; the match to TRBD1 covers 7 bases. This CDR3 comprises 16 residues. After removal of 0 bases from V and 6 bases from J, the junction contained 6 bases not matched to a gene. The germline CDR1 and CDR2 sequences are SGHNT and YYREEE (reference sequence). This chain's CDR3 is CASSLEPGGGNSPLHF. The CDR3 DNA follows: TGTGCCAGCAGCTTGGAACCAGGGGGTGGTAATTCACCCCTCCACTTT.

V usage is TRBV29-1 and J usage is TRBJ2-7, with 12 positions matching TRBD1. CDR3 length: 13 amino acids. CDR1 is SQVTM, CDR2 ANQGSEA, per germline. The junction had 3 bases not matched to a gene; V was cut back by 6 bases and J by 3 bases. CDR3 in DNA: TGCAGCGTCCGGGACAGGGGGCGCTACGAGCAGTACTTC. Residues: CSVRDRGRYEQYF.

The chain uses TRBV19 and TRBJ2-1, with 12 nucleotides matching TRBD2. CDR3 size: 15 residues. V trimming: 6 bases; J trimming: 8 bases; junction bases outside the gene matches: 8. In germline, CDR1 is LNHDA, CDR2 SQIVND (reference sequence). CDR3 residues: CASSTTSGSWDEQFF. DNA of the CDR3: TGTGCCAGTAGCACGACTAGCGGGAGTTGGGATGAGCAGTTCTTC. Based on the CDR3 plus reference TRBV19 and TRBJ2-1, the full variable domain is DGGITQSPKYLFRKEGQNVTLSCEQNLNHDAMYWYRQDPGQGLRLIYYSQIVNDFQKGDIAEGYSVSREKKESFPLTVTSAQKNPTAFYLCASSTTSGSWDEQFFGPGTRLTVL.

This clone was seen only once. V gene TRBV24-1 combines with J gene TRBJ2-1, with TRBD2 as a possible D gene (7 bases). CDR3 length: 15 residues. V lost 3 bases and J lost 9, with 17 bases in between. CDR1 KGHDR and CDR2 SFDVKD come from the germline V gene. CDR3 DNA sequence: TGTGCCACCAGTGATAGCGGGACAAGATCGGTTGAGCAGTTCTTC. It encodes CATSDSGTRSVEQFF.

CDR3 coding DNA: TGTGCCAGCAGTTTGGCTGGACAGGACGGAGAGACCCAGTACTTC. Amino acid sequence: CASSLAGQDGETQYF. This sequence joins TRBV28 and TRBJ2-5, with 7 positions matching TRBD1. V was pared by 3 bases and J by 4 bases, with 8 bases of the junction left unmatched. CDR3 length: 15 residues. Germline V CDR1 and CDR2: MDHEN, SYDVKM.

This clone was observed once. The chain carries TRBV19 and TRBJ1-4; the match to TRBD1 covers 8 bases. Germline V gene data show CDR1 as LNHDA and CDR2 as SQIVND (reference sequence). The CDR3 has 17 amino acids. The V gene end was trimmed by 6 bases and the J gene end by 0 bases; junction bases not matched to a gene: 9. The CDR3 DNA sequence: TGTGCCAGTAGCAGCCCCGGGACAGGAGCAACTAATGAAAAACTGTTTTTT. Its protein is CASSSPGTGATNEKLFF.

V is TRBV5-4 and J is TRBJ2-1; no reliable D call. Trimming removed 4 bases from V and 0 bases from J, with 11 bases in between. Germline V gene lookup returns CDR1 SGHNT and CDR2 YYREEE (reference sequence). CDR3 length: 15 amino acids. The CDR3 nucleotides are TGTGCCAGCAGCCCCGGTGGACCCTCCTACAATGAGCAGTTCTTC. The encoded protein is CASSPGGPSYNEQFF.

This sequence joins TRBV25-1 and TRBJ2-2; no firm D call. Trimming removed 4 bases from V and 0 bases from J, with 6 bases in between. The germline V gene encodes CDR1 MGHDK and CDR2 SYGVNS. The CDR3 runs to 14 residues. The CDR3 here is CASSGPANTGELFF. The CDR3 DNA reads as TGTGCCAGCAGTGGGCCTGCGAACACCGGGGAGCTGTTTTTT.

The rearrangement uses TRBV5-6 and TRBJ1-2; 8 bases align to TRBD1. Per germline, CDR1 SGHDT and CDR2 YYEEEE. The CDR3 spans 15 residues. V trimming: 3 bases; J trimming: 7 bases; junction bases outside the gene matches: 11. The CDR3 spells CASSSGTGAQAGYTF. The CDR3 DNA reads as TGTGCCAGCAGCTCAGGGACAGGTGCGCAGGCTGGCTACACCTTC.